This TCR beta chain appears in the sequencing data of a study of graft-versus-host responses after intestinal transplantation. Study background: Transplants given to recipients were multivisceral, liver-intestinal, or isolated intestinal.

Clones were sequenced by immunoSEQ multiplex PCR, and TCRdb holds only the in-frame ones, with some missing. The sample has tens of thousands of clones; around 94% are singletons. V was shortened by 5 bases and J by 6 bases, with 22 bases between the two germline ends. The CDR3 loop spans 17 amino acids. Germline values: CDR1 MDHEN, CDR2 SYDVKM. The source was PBMCs, collected about 260 days after intestinal transplant. The genes are TRBV28 and TRBJ1-4; tentative D call: TRBD1 (5 bases). The origin of this receptor is a human patient who received an intestinal transplant, so some T cells may come from the graft donor. The CDR3 DNA reads as TGTGCCAGCAGTCCCCTACGGGGTAGGGGCGTGGATGAAAAACTGTTTTTT. Residues: CASSPLRGRGVDEKLFF.